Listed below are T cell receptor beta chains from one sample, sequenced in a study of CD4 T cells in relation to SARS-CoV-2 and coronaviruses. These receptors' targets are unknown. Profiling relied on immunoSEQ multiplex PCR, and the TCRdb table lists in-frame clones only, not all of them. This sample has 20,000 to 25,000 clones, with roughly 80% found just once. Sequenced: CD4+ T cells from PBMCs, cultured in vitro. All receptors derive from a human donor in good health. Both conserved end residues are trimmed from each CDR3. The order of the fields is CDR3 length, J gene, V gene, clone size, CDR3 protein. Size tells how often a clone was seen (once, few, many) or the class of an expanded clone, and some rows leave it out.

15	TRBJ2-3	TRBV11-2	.	ASSYRGSGRAADTQY
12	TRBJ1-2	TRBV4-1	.	ASSQDGRDGGYT
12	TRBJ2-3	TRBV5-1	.	ASSLATGADTQY
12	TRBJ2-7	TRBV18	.	ASSPDRGGYEQY
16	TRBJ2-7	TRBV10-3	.	AISRGNNGRGRIYEQY
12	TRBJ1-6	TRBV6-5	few	ATRAGSNNSPLH
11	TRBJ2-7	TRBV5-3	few	ARSLCHSYEQY
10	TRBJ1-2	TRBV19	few	ASNTGSWRYT
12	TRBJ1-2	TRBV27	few	ASSPLQGDYGYT
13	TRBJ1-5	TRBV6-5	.	ASSYSDTRLQPQH
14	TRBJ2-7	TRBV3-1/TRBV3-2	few	ASSLQGTVKLTEQY
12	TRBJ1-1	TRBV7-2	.	ASSQTGTITEAF
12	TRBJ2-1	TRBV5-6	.	ASSLPQGGREQF
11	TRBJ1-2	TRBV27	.	ASSLSGNYGYT
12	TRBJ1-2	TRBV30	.	AWSVAEELWGYT
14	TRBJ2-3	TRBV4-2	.	ASSQVLAGGSDTQY
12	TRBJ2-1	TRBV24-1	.	ATSEGGSYNEQF
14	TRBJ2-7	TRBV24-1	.	ATSDRGLAGDYEQY
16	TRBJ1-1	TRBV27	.	ASSLGGTNTVKNTEAF
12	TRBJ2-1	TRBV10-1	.	ASSGERTANEQF
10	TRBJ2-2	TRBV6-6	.	ASSSGDGELF
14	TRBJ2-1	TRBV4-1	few	ASSQVGGFSYNEQF
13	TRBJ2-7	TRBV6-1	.	ASSEAPTPSHEQY
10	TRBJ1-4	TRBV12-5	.	ASGHKTERLF
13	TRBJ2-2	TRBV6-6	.	ASRTGTANTGELF
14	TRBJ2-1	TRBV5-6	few	ASSLLAGDWANEQF
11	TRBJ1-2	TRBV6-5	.	ASRRSSNYGYT
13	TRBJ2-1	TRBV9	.	ASSVGLAGGRRLF
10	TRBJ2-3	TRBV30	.	AWTDLGQRAY
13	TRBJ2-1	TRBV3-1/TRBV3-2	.	ASSPDRGTYNEQF
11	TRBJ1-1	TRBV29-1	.	SVDSRPGTEAF
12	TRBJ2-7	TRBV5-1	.	ASSLARAGGEQY
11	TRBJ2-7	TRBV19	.	ASSRTEKNEQY
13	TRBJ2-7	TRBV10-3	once	AISEGSGTSDEQY
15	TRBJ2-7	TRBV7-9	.	ASSTGLAGGLSYEQY
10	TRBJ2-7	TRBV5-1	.	ASSLERMEQY
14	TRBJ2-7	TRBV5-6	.	ASSPLRRGSSYEQY
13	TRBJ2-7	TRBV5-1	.	ASSLAFSGTYEQY
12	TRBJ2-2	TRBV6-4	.	ASSDRGDTGELF
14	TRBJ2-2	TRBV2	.	ASSELGSGSTGKLF
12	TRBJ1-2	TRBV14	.	ASSRDQGKDGYT
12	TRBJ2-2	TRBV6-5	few	ASISDRPTGELF
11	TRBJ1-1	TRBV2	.	ASSLDSNTEAF
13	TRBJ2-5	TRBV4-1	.	ASSQEWDWGETQY
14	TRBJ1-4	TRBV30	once	AWSAVGRGTNEKLF
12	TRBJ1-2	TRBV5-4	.	ASSSSGTVYGYT
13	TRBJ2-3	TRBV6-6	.	ASRQGPERGDTQY
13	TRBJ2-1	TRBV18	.	ASSLPKDSYNEQF
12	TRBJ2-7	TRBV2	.	ASTVLGSDTEQY
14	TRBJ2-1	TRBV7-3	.	ASSSRTSGLYNEQF
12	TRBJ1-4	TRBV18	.	ASSSGTGQEKLF
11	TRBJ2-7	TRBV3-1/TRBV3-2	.	ASSLADSYEQY
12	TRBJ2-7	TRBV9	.	ASSGDGFSDKQY
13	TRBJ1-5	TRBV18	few	ASSPRAGANQPQH
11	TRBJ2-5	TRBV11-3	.	ASSLSLGETQY
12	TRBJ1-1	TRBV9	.	ASSVGGGQGEAF
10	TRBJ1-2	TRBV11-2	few	ASSPDSYGYT